This T cell receptor (beta chain) was observed in a study of blood T cell repertoires in COVID-19. Study-wide context: The United States, Italy and Spain provided the acute and convalescent COVID-19 samples. T cells, B-cell-depleted T cells, or PBMCs provided the cDNA or gDNA that served as material.

The Seattle patients joined while their infection was active and were tracked longitudinally afterward. CDR1 MDHEN and CDR2 SYDVKM come from the germline V gene. The J segment lost 4 bases and the V segment lost 3 bases, leaving 10 bases of the junction unmatched. The CDR3 covers 16 residues. Methods used by the authors: By means of reference gene primer amplification, nucleated cell counts were estimated. Profiling relied on immunoSEQ multiplex PCR, and the TCRdb table lists in-frame clones only, not all of them. The V and J calls and clone size were taken over from that table, and D and trimming were inferred from the DNA. The sample has some 75,000 clones, around 80% seen once.

The TCR sequence derives from a man aged 50 to 60 with COVID-19, enrolled during active disease. The genes are TRBV28 and TRBJ1-1, with 8 bases lining up with TRBD1. The sequencing input was peripheral blood. CDR3 nucleotides: TGTGCCAGCAGTTTTCCAGGACAGGGAAGGGGCACTGAAGCTTTCTTT. It yields the protein CASSFPGQGRGTEAFF. Full variable domain (remainder filled in from reference TRBV28 and TRBJ1-1): DVKVTQSSRYLVKRTGEKVFLECVQDMDHENMFWYRQDPGLGLRLIYFSYDVKMKEKGDIPEGYSVSREKKERFSLILESASTNQTSMYLCASSFPGQGRGTEAFFGQGTRLTVV.